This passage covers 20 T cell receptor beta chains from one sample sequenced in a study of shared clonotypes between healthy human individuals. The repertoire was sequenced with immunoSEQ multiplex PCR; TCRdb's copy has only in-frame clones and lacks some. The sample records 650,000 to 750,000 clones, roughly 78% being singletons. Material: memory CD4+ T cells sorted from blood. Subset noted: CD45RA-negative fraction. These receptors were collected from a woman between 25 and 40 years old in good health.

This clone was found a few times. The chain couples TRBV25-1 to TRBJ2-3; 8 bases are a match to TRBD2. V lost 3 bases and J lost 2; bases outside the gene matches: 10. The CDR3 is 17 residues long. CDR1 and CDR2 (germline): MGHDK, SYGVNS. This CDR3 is CASSELSRTSNTDTQYF. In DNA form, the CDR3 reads TGTGCCAGCAGTGAGCTGTCTAGGACTAGCAACACAGATACGCAGTATTTT.

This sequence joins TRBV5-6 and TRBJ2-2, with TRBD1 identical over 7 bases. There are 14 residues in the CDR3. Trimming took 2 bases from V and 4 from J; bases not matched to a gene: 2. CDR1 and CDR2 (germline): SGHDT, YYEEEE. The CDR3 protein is CASSFHRGTGELFF. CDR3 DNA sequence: TGTGCCAGCAGCTTCCACAGGGGCACCGGGGAGCTGTTTTTT.

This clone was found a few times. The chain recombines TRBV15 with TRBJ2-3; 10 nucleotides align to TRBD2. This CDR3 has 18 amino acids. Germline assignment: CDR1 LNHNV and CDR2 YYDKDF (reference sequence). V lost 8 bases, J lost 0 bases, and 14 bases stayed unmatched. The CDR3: CATGSSFGLAESTDTQYF. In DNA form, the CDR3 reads TGTGCCACCGGATCTTCGTTCGGACTAGCGGAGAGCACAGATACGCAGTATTTT.

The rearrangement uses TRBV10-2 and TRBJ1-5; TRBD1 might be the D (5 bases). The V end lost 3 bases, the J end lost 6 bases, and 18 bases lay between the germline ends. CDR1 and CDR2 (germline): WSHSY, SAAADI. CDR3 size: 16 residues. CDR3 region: CASSDWSGGEGQPQHF. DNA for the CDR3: TGCGCCAGCAGTGATTGGTCCGGAGGGGAAGGTCAGCCCCAGCATTTT.

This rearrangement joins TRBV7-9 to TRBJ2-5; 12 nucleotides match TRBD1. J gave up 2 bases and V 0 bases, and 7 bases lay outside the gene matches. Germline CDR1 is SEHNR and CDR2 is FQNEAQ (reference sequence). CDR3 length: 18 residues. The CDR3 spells CASSLAMGQGAIQETQYF. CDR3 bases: TGTGCCAGCAGCTTAGCGATGGGACAGGGGGCGATACAAGAGACCCAGTACTTC.

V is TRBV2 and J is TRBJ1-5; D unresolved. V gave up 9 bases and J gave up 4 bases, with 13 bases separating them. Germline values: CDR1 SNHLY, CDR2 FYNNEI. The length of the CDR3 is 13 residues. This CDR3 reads CASQLGRNQPQHF. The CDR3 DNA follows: TGTGCCAGTCAACTGGGAAGAAATCAGCCCCAGCATTTT.

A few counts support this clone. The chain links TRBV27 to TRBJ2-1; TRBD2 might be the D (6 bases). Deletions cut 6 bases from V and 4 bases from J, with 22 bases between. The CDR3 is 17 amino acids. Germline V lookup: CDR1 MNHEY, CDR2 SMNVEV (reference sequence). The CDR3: CASSLPPGVAVYNEQFF. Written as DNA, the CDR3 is TGTGCCAGCAGCCTCCCCCCGGGGGTAGCGGTATACAATGAGCAGTTCTTC.

The CDR3 is CASSLPDRAPYEQYF. CDR3 DNA: TGTGCCAGCAGTCTTCCGGACAGGGCGCCCTACGAGCAGTACTTC. V usage is TRBV28 and J usage is TRBJ2-7; 8 bases are shared with TRBD1. The germline V gene encodes CDR1 MDHEN and CDR2 SYDVKM. The CDR3 runs to 15 residues. V shed 5 bases, J shed 2 bases, and the junction held 8 bases outside the gene matches.

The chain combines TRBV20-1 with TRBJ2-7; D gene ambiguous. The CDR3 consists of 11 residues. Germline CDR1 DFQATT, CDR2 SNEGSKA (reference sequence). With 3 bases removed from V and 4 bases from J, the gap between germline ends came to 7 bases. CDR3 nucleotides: TGCAGTGCTAGTAGTCGTTACGAGCAGTACTTC. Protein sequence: CSASSRYEQYF.

The DNA for the CDR3 is TGTGCCAGCAGCTTAGTCATGGTCGAGGGGCACGAGCAGTACTTC. It encodes CASSLVMVEGHEQYF. J is TRBJ2-7 and V is TRBV7-2, with D perhaps given as TRBD1 or TRBD2 (5 bases each). This CDR3 contains 15 residues. The ends were cut back, 1 base at V and 5 bases at J, with 15 bases in the middle. Germline assignment: CDR1 SGHTA and CDR2 FQGNSA. The variable domain in full, with the rest retrieved from reference TRBV7-2 and TRBJ2-7, is GAGVSQSPSNKVTEKGKDVELRCDPISGHTALYWYRQSLGQGLEFLIYFQGNSAPDKSGLPSDRFSAERTGGSVSTLTIQRTQQEDSAVYLCASSLVMVEGHEQYFGPGTRLTVT.

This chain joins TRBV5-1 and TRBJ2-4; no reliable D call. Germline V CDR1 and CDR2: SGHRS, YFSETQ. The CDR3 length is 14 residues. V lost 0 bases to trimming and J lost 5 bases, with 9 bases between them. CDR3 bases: TGCGCCAGCAGCTTGGACAGTATTCAAAACATTCAGTACTTC. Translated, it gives CASSLDSIQNIQYF.

CDR3 DNA sequence: TGCGCCAGCAAGGGACAGCAAGAGACCCAGTACTTC. Translated, it gives CASKGQQETQYF. The chain employs TRBV10-2 and TRBJ2-5; 7 bases map to TRBD1. With 7 bases clipped from V and 2 bases from J, the junction kept 1 base outside the gene matches. Germline V CDR1 and CDR2: WSHSY, SAAADI. The CDR3 has 12 amino acids.

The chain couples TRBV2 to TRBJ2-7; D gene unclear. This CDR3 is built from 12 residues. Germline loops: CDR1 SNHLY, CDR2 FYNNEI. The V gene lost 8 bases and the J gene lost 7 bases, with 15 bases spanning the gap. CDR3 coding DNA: TGTGCCAGCGGCTATACCCTGCGAGAGCAGTACTTC. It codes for CASGYTLREQYF.

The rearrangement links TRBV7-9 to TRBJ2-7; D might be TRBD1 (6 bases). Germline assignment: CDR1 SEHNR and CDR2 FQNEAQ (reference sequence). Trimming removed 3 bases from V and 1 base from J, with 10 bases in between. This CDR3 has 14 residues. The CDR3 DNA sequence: TGTGCCAGCAGCTTGGTGGGGGCTTCCTACGAGCAGTACTTC. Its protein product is CASSLVGASYEQYF.

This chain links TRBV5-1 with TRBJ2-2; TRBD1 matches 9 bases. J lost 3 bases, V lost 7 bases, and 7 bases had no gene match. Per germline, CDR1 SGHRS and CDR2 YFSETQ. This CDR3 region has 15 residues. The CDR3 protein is CASRTGDRDTGELFF. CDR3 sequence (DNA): TGCGCCAGCCGGACAGGGGATCGGGACACCGGGGAGCTGTTTTTT.

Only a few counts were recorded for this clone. CDR3 amino acids: CATTRAGNEQYF. The CDR3 DNA follows: TGTGCCACCACTAGGGCGGGAAACGAGCAGTACTTC. This chain joins TRBV6-5 and TRBJ2-7; possible D gene TRBD2, 6 bases. V was shortened by 10 bases and J by 5 bases, with 15 bases between the two germline ends. Germline loops: CDR1 MNHEY, CDR2 SVGAGI. The CDR3 runs 12 residues.

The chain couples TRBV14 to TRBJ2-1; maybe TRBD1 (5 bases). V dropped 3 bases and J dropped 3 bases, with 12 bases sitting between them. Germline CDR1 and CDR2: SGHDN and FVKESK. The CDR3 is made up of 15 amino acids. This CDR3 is CASSHADNFYNEQFF. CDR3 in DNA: TGTGCCAGCAGCCACGCGGACAACTTCTACAATGAGCAGTTCTTC.

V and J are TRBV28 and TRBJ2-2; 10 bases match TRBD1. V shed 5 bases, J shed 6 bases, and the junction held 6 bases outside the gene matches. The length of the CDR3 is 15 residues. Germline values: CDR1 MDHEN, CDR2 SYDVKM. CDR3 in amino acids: CASSPTGGWSGELFF. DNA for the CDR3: TGTGCCAGCAGTCCGACAGGGGGCTGGTCCGGGGAGCTGTTTTTT.

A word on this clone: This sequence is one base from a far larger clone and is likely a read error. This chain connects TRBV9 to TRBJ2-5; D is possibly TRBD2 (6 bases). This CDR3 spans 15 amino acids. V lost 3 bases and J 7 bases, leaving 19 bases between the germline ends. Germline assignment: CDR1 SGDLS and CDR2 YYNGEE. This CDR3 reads CASSAVASEGGTQYF. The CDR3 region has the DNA TGTGCCAGCAGCGCCGTTGCGTCGGAGGGAGGGACCCAGTACTTC.

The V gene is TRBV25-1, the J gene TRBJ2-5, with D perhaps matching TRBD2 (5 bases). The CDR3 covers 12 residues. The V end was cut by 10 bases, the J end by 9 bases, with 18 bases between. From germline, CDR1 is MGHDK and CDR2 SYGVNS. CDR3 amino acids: CATTDSEAAQYF. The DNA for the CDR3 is TGTGCCACAACGGACTCTGAGGCGGCCCAGTACTTC.